The 18 T cell receptor beta chains listed next were all sequenced from one sample in a study of shared clonotypes between healthy human individuals. Produced via immunoSEQ multiplex PCR; TCRdb's table is partial and in-frame only. This sample carries 950,000 to 1,100,000 clones, around 75% of them seen once, and the ten largest clones take over 1.3%. The sample comprised memory CD4+ T cells sorted from blood. Subset indicated: CD45RA-negative fraction. Receptors were obtained from a young man in good health.

This chain links TRBV10-3 with TRBJ2-5; D is perhaps TRBD1 or TRBD2 (6 bases each). In germline, CDR1 is ENHRY, CDR2 SYGVKD. CDR3 length equals 14 residues. Trimming shortened V by 0 bases and J by 7 bases, and 12 bases separated the two germline ends. In DNA, the CDR3 is TGTGCCATCAGTGAGTCGGGGGGCGAAGGGACCCAGTACTTC. This gives the protein CAISESGGEGTQYF.

The rearrangement links TRBV6-1 to TRBJ2-7, with 7 bases that match TRBD2. Per the germline V gene, CDR1 is MNHNS and CDR2 is SASEGT. The CDR3 is 15 amino acids. The V and J ends lost 6 bases and 0 bases, in that order; junction bases with no gene match: 8. CDR3 bases: TGTGCCAGCAGCTTCCTAGCGGACCCCTCCTACGAGCAGTACTTC. This encodes CASSFLADPSYEQYF.

The CDR3 DNA follows: TGCGCCAGCAGCTCGGGGGGGAGTTCTAGCTCCTACGAGCAGTACTTC. Its translation is CASSSGGSSSSYEQYF. This chain joins TRBV5-1 and TRBJ2-7; TRBD2 matches 8 bases. Germline V CDR1 and CDR2: SGHRS, YFSETQ. This CDR3 comprises 16 residues. With 3 bases clipped from V and 0 bases from J, the junction kept 8 bases outside the gene matches.

The V and J genes are TRBV7-8 and TRBJ2-3; 14 bases fit TRBD2. The CDR3 consists of 13 residues. Germline values: CDR1 SGHVS, CDR2 FQNEAQ. The trim removed 5 bases at V and 11 bases at J, leaving 3 bases unmatched. CDR3 DNA: TGTGCCAGCAGCCCAGGACTAGCGGGGGGGCAGTATTTT. Translating it yields CASSPGLAGGQYF.

The chain recombines TRBV18 with TRBJ2-2; D gene unclear. The CDR3 sequence is 15 residues long. The ends were cut back, 5 bases at V and 4 bases at J, with 14 bases in the middle. Germline-derived CDR1 and CDR2 are KGHSH and LQKENI. CDR3 protein: CASSSAGPPTGELFF. CDR3 DNA: TGTGCCAGCTCATCTGCCGGGCCTCCCACCGGGGAGCTGTTTTTT.

This clone has just one count. V gene TRBV4-3 combines with J gene TRBJ1-2; weak D call: TRBD1 (6 bases). V was shortened by 4 bases and J by 5 bases, with 17 bases between the two germline ends. Per the germline V gene, CDR1 is LGHNA and CDR2 is YSLEER. The CDR3 runs 15 residues. CDR3 residues: CASSRGQAVNYGYTF. CDR3 in DNA: TGCGCCAGCAGCCGGGGGCAGGCGGTAAATTATGGCTACACCTTC.

This clone was seen only once. This sequence joins TRBV4-1 and TRBJ2-5; no clear D gene. CDR1 MGHRA and CDR2 YSYEKL come from the germline V gene. The CDR3 length is 13 residues. Trimming removed 3 bases at V and 4 bases at J, with 9 bases between. The CDR3 coding sequence is TGCGCCAGCAGCCAGGGCGGCGTAGAGACCCAGTACTTC. As protein: CASSQGGVETQYF.

The chain carries TRBV11-2 and TRBJ1-2; D ambiguous. The germline V gene encodes CDR1 SGHAT and CDR2 FQNNGV. Trimming removed 8 bases at V and 0 bases at J, with 16 bases between. This CDR3 is built from 15 residues. The CDR3 nucleotides are TGTGCCAGCGTTAGGTTGGCAGCGACTAACTATGGCTACACCTTC. Translated: CASVRLAATNYGYTF.

The chain uses TRBV2 and TRBJ2-7; D is unresolved. The CDR3 runs 13 residues. The germline gives CDR1 SNHLY, CDR2 FYNNEI. V dropped 5 bases and J dropped 5 bases, with 13 bases sitting between them. CDR3 DNA: TGTGCCAGCAGTCCGGACCAAATCAACGAGCAGTACTTC. It yields the protein CASSPDQINEQYF. The entire variable domain, with the rest obtained from reference TRBV2 and TRBJ2-7, is as follows: EPEVTQTPSHQVTQMGQEVILRCVPISNHLYFYWYRQILGQKVEFLVSFYNNEISEKSEIFDDQFSVERPDGSNFTLKIRSTKLEDSAMYFCASSPDQINEQYFGPGTRLTVT.

The chain carries TRBV4-1 and TRBJ1-2; tentative D call: TRBD1 (5 bases). Trimming took 1 base from V and 5 from J, leaving 14 bases between them. This CDR3 is built from 15 residues. Germline assignment: CDR1 MGHRA and CDR2 YSYEKL. CDR3: CASSQVVRETYGYTF. In DNA form, the CDR3 reads TGCGCCAGCAGCCAAGTGGTCAGGGAGACGTATGGCTACACCTTC.

The chain combines TRBV19 with TRBJ2-3; D might be TRBD1 or TRBD2, each matching 5 bases. The length of the CDR3 is 14 residues. Trimming left V 3 bases short and J 2 bases short, with 9 bases between. Germline assignment: CDR1 LNHDA and CDR2 SQIVND (reference sequence). The CDR3 DNA reads TGTGCCAGTAGTATGGGACCTCCCACAGATACGCAGTATTTT. Translation gives CASSMGPPTDTQYF.

This CDR3 is CASSEPGKGPNSPLHF. The CDR3 DNA is TGTGCCAGCAGTGAACCGGGGAAGGGGCCTAATTCACCCCTCCACTTT. This chain joins TRBV6-1 and TRBJ1-6; tentatively, D is TRBD1 (5 bases). The germline V gene encodes CDR1 MNHNS and CDR2 SASEGT. There are 16 residues in the CDR3. Trimming took 2 bases from V and 6 from J, leaving 14 bases between them.

The chain joins TRBV2 to TRBJ1-4; 9 positions agree with TRBD1. The CDR3 extends over 15 amino acids. Trimming took 7 bases from V and 7 from J; bases not matched to a gene: 10. Germline lookup yields CDR1 SNHLY and CDR2 FYNNEI. The CDR3 here is CASTLEGQGGEKLFF. The CDR3 nucleotides are TGTGCCAGCACCCTCGAGGGACAGGGAGGTGAAAAACTGTTTTTT.

V and J are TRBV7-3 and TRBJ1-1; no reliable D call. V was pared by 5 bases and J by 1 base, with 8 bases between. The germline V gene has CDR1 SGHTA and CDR2 FQGTGA. The CDR3 spans 13 residues. The CDR3, as DNA: TGTGCCAGCAGCCCGAATACGAACACTGAAGCTTTCTTT. Amino acid sequence: CASSPNTNTEAFF. Supplemented by reference TRBV7-3 and TRBJ1-1, the full variable domain reads GAGVSQTPSNKVTEKGKYVELRCDPISGHTALYWYRQSLGQGPEFLIYFQGTGAADDSGLPNDRFFAVRPEGSVSTLKIQRTERGDSAVYLCASSPNTNTEAFFGQGTRLTVV.

The chain joins TRBV18 to TRBJ1-2; the match to TRBD1 covers 11 bases. Germline CDR1 reads KGHSH; CDR2 reads LQKENI. Trimming cost V 0 bases and J 8 bases; bases outside gene matches: 2. CDR3 length: 14 residues. The CDR3 sequence is CASSPPDRGHGYTF. Written as DNA, the CDR3 is TGTGCCAGCTCACCACCGGACAGGGGGCACGGCTACACCTTC.

In its sample, this clone was seen a few times. This chain links TRBV9 with TRBJ1-2; D remains unclear. Trimming removed 4 bases at V and 1 base at J, with 14 bases between. Germline V gives CDR1 SGDLS, CDR2 YYNGEE. This CDR3 region has 15 residues. CDR3 residues: CASSPSSSLNYGYTF. The CDR3 DNA reads TGTGCCAGCAGCCCCTCCTCCTCCCTTAACTATGGCTACACCTTC.

About this clone itself: This specimen includes other DNA sequences encoding the same CDR3. The chain links TRBV30 to TRBJ1-4; D ambiguous. The CDR3 is made up of 12 amino acids. In germline, CDR1 is GTSNPN, CDR2 SVGIG (reference sequence). V lost 0 bases to trimming and J lost 8 bases, with 7 bases between them. CDR3 sequence (DNA): TGTGCCTGGAGTGTACTAGGGGAAAAACTGTTTTTT. Its protein is CAWSVLGEKLFF.

The rearrangement uses TRBV5-1 and TRBJ1-1; D is unclear. There are 15 residues in the CDR3. The germline CDR1 and CDR2 sequences are SGHRS and YFSETQ. With 0 bases removed from V and 6 bases from J, the gap between germline ends came to 15 bases. Here the CDR3 DNA reads TGCGCCAGCAGCTTGGTGGTCAGTAAGATGTCTGAAGCTTTCTTT. Its translation is CASSLVVSKMSEAFF.